The 20 T cell receptor beta chains in this list originate from one sample, sequenced in a study of OX40 agonist ivuxolimab in advanced cancers. Profiled with immunoSEQ multiplex PCR; TCRdb holds only in-frame clones, not every one. This sample has more than 95,000 clones; 70% to 90% occur once, and the top ten carry approximately 0.8%. The sample here was CD4+ or CD8+ T cells sorted from blood, taken in a trial of the OX40 agonist ivuxolimab. These receptors came from an adult with an advanced solid tumor such as melanoma, head and neck, liver or kidney cancer.

CDR3 sequence reads: CASSFNGVYGYTF. The CDR3, as DNA: TGTGCCAGCAGTTTCAACGGGGTCTATGGCTACACCTTC. V usage is TRBV28 and J usage is TRBJ1-2; no clear D gene. V was shortened by 3 bases and J by 4 bases, with 9 bases between the two germline ends. Looked up from germline, CDR1 is MDHEN and CDR2 is SYDVKM. The CDR3 covers 13 residues.

This clone has a single count. The rearrangement uses TRBV30 and TRBJ1-3; no clear D gene. The CDR3 sequence is 15 residues long. CDR1 and CDR2 (germline): GTSNPN, SVGIG (reference sequence). V dropped 0 bases and J dropped 4 bases, with 13 bases sitting between them. The CDR3: CAWSVGGPGGNTIYF. The CDR3 DNA sequence: TGTGCCTGGAGTGTGGGAGGGCCGGGAGGAAACACCATATATTTT.

The V call is TRBV29-1, the J call TRBJ2-7; the D gene is possibly TRBD2 (6 bases). Germline V gene sequence: CDR1 SQVTM, CDR2 ANQGSEA. This CDR3 contains 14 residues. Trimming left V 6 bases short and J 5 bases short, with 20 bases between. CDR3 region: CSVRGSGSVNEQYF. For the CDR3, the DNA is TGCAGCGTACGAGGTAGCGGTTCGGTTAACGAGCAGTACTTC.

The chain joins TRBV7-2 to TRBJ2-5; 12 positions match TRBD2. CDR3 size: 15 residues. J lost 5 bases, V lost 5 bases, and 6 bases had no gene match. The germline CDR1 and CDR2 sequences are SGHTA and FQGNSA. CDR3 DNA sequence: TGTGCCAGCAGCCCTCTAGCGGGGGGGTGGGAGACCCAGTACTTC. Residues: CASSPLAGGWETQYF.

The rearrangement joins TRBV9 to TRBJ2-5, with TRBD2 identical over 9 bases. CDR1 SGDLS and CDR2 YYNGEE come from the germline V gene. V trimming: 4 bases; J trimming: 5 bases; junction bases outside the gene matches: 6. This CDR3 is 14 amino acids long. CDR3 DNA: TGTGCCAGCAGCACCCTAGCGGGGTCGGAGACCCAGTACTTC. This translates into CASSTLAGSETQYF.

The gene calls are TRBV27 and TRBJ1-6; unclear D gene. The germline V gene has CDR1 MNHEY and CDR2 SMNVEV (reference sequence). Trimming stripped 4 bases from V and 6 bases from J, with 10 bases between. The CDR3 totals 14 residues. CDR3 nucleotides: TGTGCCAGCAGTTCGCCCCGAGGTAATTCACCCCTCCACTTT. It codes for CASSSPRGNSPLHF.

The chain is built from TRBV7-2 and TRBJ1-5, with 7 bases matching TRBD1. Trimming removed 1 base from V and 2 bases from J; junction bases left unmatched: 5. The CDR3 is 16 residues long. Per the germline V gene, CDR1 is SGHTA and CDR2 is FQGNSA. The CDR3 coding sequence is TGTGCCAGCAGCTTAGAAGAGGGGGCAGGCAATCAGCCCCAGCATTTT. Protein sequence: CASSLEEGAGNQPQHF.

The chain couples TRBV5-6 to TRBJ2-3; D might be TRBD2 (5 bases). This CDR3 is 14 amino acids long. Trimming took off 2 bases at V and 2 bases at J, with 9 bases between the two ends. CDR1 and CDR2 from the germline V gene are SGHDT and YYEEEE. CDR3: CASSFLGDTDTQYF. CDR3 sequence (DNA): TGTGCCAGCAGCTTTCTGGGAGACACAGATACGCAGTATTTT.

This rearrangement joins TRBV6-5 to TRBJ1-5; D may be TRBD1 (5 bases). Germline loops: CDR1 MNHEY, CDR2 SVGAGI. V lost 0 bases to trimming and J lost 0 bases, with 9 bases between them. This CDR3 region has 16 residues. The CDR3 spells CASSYSRDLSNQPQHF. The CDR3 nucleotides read TGTGCCAGCAGTTACTCGAGGGACCTTAGCAATCAGCCCCAGCATTTT.

The chain combines TRBV6-1 with TRBJ1-6; tentatively, D is TRBD1 (5 bases). Trimming pared 4 bases from V and 5 bases from J, leaving 18 bases between. Germline V gene lookup returns CDR1 MNHNS and CDR2 SASEGT. The CDR3 spans 17 residues. The CDR3 loop reads CASSGQRTRTNNSPLHF. In DNA, the CDR3 is TGTGCCAGCAGTGGACAGCGGACGCGAACTAATAATTCACCCCTCCACTTT.

The chain couples TRBV10-3 to TRBJ1-5; 7 nucleotides agree with TRBD1. The CDR3 spans 12 residues. Germline CDR1 reads ENHRY; CDR2 reads SYGVKD. V dropped 6 bases and J dropped 4; count of bases not matched to a gene: 0. CDR3 amino acids: CAIRGQNQPQHF. The DNA of the CDR3 is TGTGCCATCAGGGGACAGAATCAGCCCCAGCATTTT.

The chain has TRBV30 and TRBJ1-2; the D gene is possibly TRBD1 (6 bases). This CDR3 is built from 15 residues. Per the germline V gene, CDR1 is GTSNPN and CDR2 is SVGIG (reference sequence). Trimming cost V 7 bases and J 0 bases, with 18 bases left between them. The CDR3 is CALRTVGEANYGYTF. CDR3 nucleotides: TGTGCCTTACGGACAGTGGGGGAGGCTAACTATGGCTACACCTTC.

J is TRBJ2-3 and V is TRBV7-2; 7 positions match TRBD1. In germline, CDR1 is SGHTA, CDR2 FQGNSA. This CDR3 has 16 amino acids. V shed 3 bases and J 0 bases; nucleotides not matched to a gene: 6. CDR3 amino acids: CASSFFGQASTDTQYF. As DNA, the CDR3 is TGTGCCAGCAGCTTCTTTGGACAGGCAAGCACAGATACGCAGTATTTT.

This chain links TRBV4-1 with TRBJ2-1; D gene unclear. V lost 0 bases to trimming and J lost 3 bases, with 9 bases between them. The germline CDR1 and CDR2 sequences are MGHRA and YSYEKL. CDR3 length: 15 amino acids. The CDR3 loop reads CASSQDHVGYNEQFF. In DNA form, the CDR3 reads TGCGCCAGCAGCCAAGATCATGTGGGCTACAATGAGCAGTTCTTC.

V is TRBV10-3 and J is TRBJ2-7; 7 nucleotides line up with TRBD2. The CDR3 has 14 amino acids. Losses at the gene ends were 9 bases for V and 0 bases for J; bases not matched to a gene: 8. The germline V gene encodes CDR1 ENHRY and CDR2 SYGVKD. The CDR3 region has the DNA TGTGCCATAGCGGGACTGGTGAGCTCCTACGAGCAGTACTTC. It codes for CAIAGLVSSYEQYF.

The genes are TRBV5-1 and TRBJ2-5; 9 nucleotides align to TRBD1. V shed 0 bases, J shed 4 bases, and the junction held 7 bases outside the gene matches. The CDR3 is 16 amino acids. Germline assignment: CDR1 SGHRS and CDR2 YFSETQ. As DNA, the CDR3 is TGCGCCAGCAGCTTGGCCGGTGGGGACAGGGCAGAGACCCAGTACTTC. It codes for CASSLAGGDRAETQYF.

In its sample, this clone was seen a few times. The V and J genes are TRBV18 and TRBJ1-2; 9 bases align to TRBD1. V was clipped by 6 bases and J by 4 bases; unmatched bases: 9. The germline V gene encodes CDR1 KGHSH and CDR2 LQKENI. The CDR3 totals 15 residues. CDR3 DNA sequence: TGTGCCAGCTCGCAAAACAGGGGGCGCGCCTATGGCTACACCTTC. It yields the protein CASSQNRGRAYGYTF.

The genes are TRBV2 and TRBJ2-5, with D maybe TRBD2 (5 bases). V was cut by 7 bases and J by 5 bases, with 8 bases left in between. This CDR3 comprises 11 residues. Germline CDR1 is SNHLY and CDR2 is FYNNEI. CDR3 in amino acids: CASMGVETQYF. The CDR3 nucleotides are TGTGCCAGCATGGGAGTGGAGACCCAGTACTTC. The full variable domain, completed using reference TRBV2 and TRBJ2-5, is EPEVTQTPSHQVTQMGQEVILRCVPISNHLYFYWYRQILGQKVEFLVSFYNNEISEKSEIFDDQFSVERPDGSNFTLKIRSTKLEDSAMYFCASMGVETQYFGPGTRLLVL.

The CDR3 sequence is CASSRGGTGITDTQYF. The CDR3 nucleotides are TGTGCCAGCAGCAGAGGGGGGACAGGGATTACAGATACGCAGTATTTT. The chain couples TRBV7-2 to TRBJ2-3; 9 nucleotides line up with TRBD1. Germline trimming cut 5 bases from V and 3 bases from J; bases unmatched to any gene: 9. Germline V gives CDR1 SGHTA, CDR2 FQGNSA. The CDR3 sequence is 16 residues long.

The chain employs TRBV10-3 and TRBJ2-7, with 7 bases lining up with TRBD1. V gave up 10 bases and J gave up 2 bases; unmatched junction bases: 11. The CDR3 length is 14 residues. CDR1 and CDR2 from the germline V gene are ENHRY and SYGVKD. This CDR3 is CASEGQDSTYEQYF. The CDR3 DNA reads as TGTGCCAGCGAAGGACAGGATTCGACCTACGAGCAGTACTTC.